The 21 T cell receptor beta chains below come from one sample, sequenced in a study of monozygotic twins with inflammatory bowel disease. TCRdb processed the 5' RACE reads again and assigns one entry to each CDR3 protein, with no DNA. This listing includes 350,000 to 550,000 distinct CDR3 sequences. Sequenced input: blood. The receptors stem from a human donor with ulcerative colitis or Crohn's disease, or a healthy co-twin of an affected twin (not recorded which).

The V and J genes are TRBV20-1 and TRBJ2-1; the D call of TRBD2 rests on TCRdb alone, since no DNA is present to check it. CDR1 and CDR2 from the germline V gene are DFQATT and SNEGSKA (reference sequence). The CDR3 is 15 amino acids. The CDR3 here is CSAGRGAASYNEQFF.

J is TRBJ2-5 and V is TRBV20-1; TCRdb outputs TRBD2, but without DNA this stays unchecked. This CDR3 is built from 12 residues. CDR1 and CDR2 (germline): DFQATT, SNEGSKA (reference sequence). CDR3 protein: CSAGGEAETQYF.

CDR3 in amino acids: CASSHQGDNSPLHF. The V call is TRBV25-1, the J call TRBJ1-6; absent DNA, TCRdb's TRBD1 call cannot be checked. Per germline, CDR1 MGHDK and CDR2 SYGVNS. CDR3 length equals 14 residues.

V usage is TRBV4-2 and J usage is TRBJ1-4; with no DNA, the TCRdb D assignment of TRBD1 cannot be verified. There are 15 residues in the CDR3. From germline, CDR1 is LGHNA and CDR2 YNFKEQ. The CDR3 is CASSQLEGAGEKLFF.

V and J are TRBV25-1 and TRBJ1-4; TCRdb designates TRBD1, a call that cannot be tested without DNA. This CDR3 contains 15 residues. In germline, CDR1 is MGHDK, CDR2 SYGVNS. CDR3: CASSDRQGRGEKLFF.

This chain uses TRBV13 with TRBJ1-4; the D call of TRBD1 rests on TCRdb alone, since no DNA is present to check it. Germline lookup yields CDR1 PRHDT and CDR2 FYEKMQ (reference sequence). The CDR3 has 15 residues. The CDR3 sequence is CASTYRGRAGEKLFF.

The gene calls are TRBV7-3 and TRBJ2-1; TCRdb designates TRBD1, a call that cannot be tested without DNA. This CDR3 comprises 14 residues. Germline loops: CDR1 SGHTA, CDR2 FQGTGA. The CDR3 reads CASSSGRGRSEQFF.

The J gene is TRBJ1-4, the V gene TRBV6-1. The CDR3 covers 14 residues. Germline V gene sequence: CDR1 MNHNS, CDR2 SASEGT. The CDR3 loop is CASSLRPDSPYSVF.

The chain links TRBV27 to TRBJ1-1. Germline V gene lookup returns CDR1 MNHEY and CDR2 SMNVEV (reference sequence). CDR3 length: 13 amino acids. CDR3 loop: CASSLGTGHEAFF.

The J gene is TRBJ2-2, the V gene TRBV29-1; TCRdb returns TRBD2, unconfirmable since there is no DNA. Germline V gene lookup returns CDR1 SQVTM and CDR2 ANQGSEA. The CDR3 is 13 residues long. The CDR3 loop is CSVEGTGAGELFF.

The V gene is TRBV7-2, the J gene TRBJ2-3; as DNA is missing, the TRBD2 call by TCRdb cannot be tested. There are 15 residues in the CDR3. Per the germline V gene, CDR1 is SGHTA and CDR2 is FQGNSA. The CDR3 spells CASSFLASGTDTQYF. Filled out from reference TRBV7-2 and TRBJ2-3, the complete variable domain reads GAGVSQSPSNKVTEKGKDVELRCDPISGHTALYWYRQSLGQGLEFLIYFQGNSAPDKSGLPSDRFSAERTGGSVSTLTIQRTQQEDSAVYLCASSFLASGTDTQYFGPGTRLTVL.

The chain carries TRBV18 and TRBJ2-1. Germline loops: CDR1 KGHSH, CDR2 LQKENI. The CDR3 is 15 residues long. This chain's CDR3 is CASSPAQVSYNEQFF.

The chain uses TRBV5-1 and TRBJ2-3. Germline V gene data show CDR1 as SGHRS and CDR2 as YFSETQ. CDR3 length equals 12 residues. The CDR3 loop reads CASSFEADTQYF.

V and J are TRBV10-3 and TRBJ2-1; TCRdb's assignment of TRBD2 cannot be checked, as there is no DNA. Per germline, CDR1 ENHRY and CDR2 SYGVKD. This CDR3 has 14 amino acids. CDR3 residues: CAIRAQGSYNEQFF.

The rearrangement links TRBV9 to TRBJ2-5; the TCRdb call, TRBD1, lacks DNA for checking. CDR1 SGDLS and CDR2 YYNGEE come from the germline V gene. This CDR3 region has 13 residues. The CDR3 here is CASSVAQGETQYF.

The rearrangement links TRBV6-1 to TRBJ2-7; TCRdb designates TRBD1, a call that cannot be tested without DNA. The V gene's germline CDR1 is MNHNS and CDR2 SASEGT. The CDR3 extends over 14 amino acids. The CDR3 here is CASSNGDSLYEQYF.

This chain connects TRBV5-5 to TRBJ2-5; the D call of TRBD1 rests on TCRdb alone, since no DNA is present to check it. Per germline, CDR1 SGHKS and CDR2 YYEKEE (reference sequence). The CDR3 spans 16 residues. The CDR3 loop reads CASSSYDGQNKETQYF.

The chain is built from TRBV12-3 or TRBV12-4 and TRBJ1-5. This CDR3 has 11 residues. CDR3 in amino acids: CASSLSQPQHF.

This chain joins TRBV10-3 and TRBJ2-1; checking the TCRdb D call of TRBD2 is not possible without DNA. CDR1 and CDR2 from the germline V gene are ENHRY and SYGVKD. This CDR3 comprises 19 residues. The CDR3 here is CAISETFLGRTSGDNEQFF.

The CDR3 protein is CASSMGADYGYTF. The rearrangement joins TRBV7-3 to TRBJ1-2; TCRdb selects TRBD1, and the lack of DNA leaves this call unchecked. Germline CDR1 is SGHTA and CDR2 is FQGTGA. The CDR3 is made up of 13 amino acids.

V usage is TRBV15 and J usage is TRBJ1-2; TCRdb picks TRBD1, but there is no DNA to check that call. The CDR3 consists of 14 residues. Per the germline V gene, CDR1 is LNHNV and CDR2 is YYDKDF (reference sequence). CDR3 sequence reads: CATSRRQFPPGYTF.